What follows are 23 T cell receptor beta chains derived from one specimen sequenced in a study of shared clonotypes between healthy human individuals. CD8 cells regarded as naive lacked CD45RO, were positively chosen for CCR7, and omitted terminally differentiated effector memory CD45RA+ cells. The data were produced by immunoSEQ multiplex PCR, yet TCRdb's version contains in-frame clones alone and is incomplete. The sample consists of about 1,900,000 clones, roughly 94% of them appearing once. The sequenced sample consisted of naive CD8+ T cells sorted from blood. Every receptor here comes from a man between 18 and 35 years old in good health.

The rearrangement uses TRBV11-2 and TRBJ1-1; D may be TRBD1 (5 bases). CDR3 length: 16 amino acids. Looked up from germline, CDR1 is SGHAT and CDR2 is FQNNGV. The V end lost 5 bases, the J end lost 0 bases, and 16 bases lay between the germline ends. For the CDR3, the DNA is TGTGCCAGCAGCCCCGGGACGCTGACTTTGAACACTGAAGCTTTCTTT. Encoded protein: CASSPGTLTLNTEAFF.

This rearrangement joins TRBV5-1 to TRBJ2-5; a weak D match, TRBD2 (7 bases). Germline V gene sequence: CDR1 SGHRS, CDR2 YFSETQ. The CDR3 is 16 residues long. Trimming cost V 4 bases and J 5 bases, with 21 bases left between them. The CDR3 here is CASSRAGYAGAETQYF. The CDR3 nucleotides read TGCGCCAGCAGCCGGGCGGGTTATGCGGGGGCGGAGACCCAGTACTTC.

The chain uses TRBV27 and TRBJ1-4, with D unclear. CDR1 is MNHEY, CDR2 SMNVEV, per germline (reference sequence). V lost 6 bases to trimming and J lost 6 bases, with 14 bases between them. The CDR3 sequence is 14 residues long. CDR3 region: CASSVGGFDEKLFF. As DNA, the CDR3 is TGTGCCAGCAGCGTTGGAGGGTTTGATGAAAAACTGTTTTTT.

CDR3 sequence reads: CASSQGTAFSTNEKLFF. The CDR3, as DNA: TGCGCCAGCAGCCAAGGGACAGCGTTTTCAACTAATGAAAAACTGTTTTTT. The gene calls are TRBV4-1 and TRBJ1-4; D is perhaps TRBD1 (6 bases). This CDR3 has 17 residues. The V and J ends lost 1 base and 0 bases respectively, with 12 bases between them. Per germline, CDR1 MGHRA and CDR2 YSYEKL.

This chain's CDR3 is CASSPDRAIPEQFF. The CDR3, as DNA: TGTGCCAGCAGTCCGGACAGGGCGATCCCTGAGCAGTTCTTC. The rearrangement uses TRBV28 and TRBJ2-1; 8 nucleotides agree with TRBD1. V shed 5 bases, J shed 9 bases, and the junction held 9 bases outside the gene matches. This CDR3 is built from 14 residues. Germline CDR1 reads MDHEN; CDR2 reads SYDVKM.

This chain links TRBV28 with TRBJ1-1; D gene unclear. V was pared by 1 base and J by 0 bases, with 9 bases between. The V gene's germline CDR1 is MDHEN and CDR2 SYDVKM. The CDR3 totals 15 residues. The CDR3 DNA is TGTGCCAGCAGTTTATTTGGGCGGCTGAACACTGAAGCTTTCTTT. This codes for CASSLFGRLNTEAFF.

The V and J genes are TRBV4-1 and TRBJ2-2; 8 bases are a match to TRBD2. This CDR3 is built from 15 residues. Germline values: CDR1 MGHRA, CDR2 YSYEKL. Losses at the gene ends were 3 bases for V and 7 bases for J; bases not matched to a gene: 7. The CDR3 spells CASSQISSGVGELFF. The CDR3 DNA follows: TGCGCCAGCAGCCAGATAAGTAGCGGGGTCGGGGAGCTGTTTTTT.

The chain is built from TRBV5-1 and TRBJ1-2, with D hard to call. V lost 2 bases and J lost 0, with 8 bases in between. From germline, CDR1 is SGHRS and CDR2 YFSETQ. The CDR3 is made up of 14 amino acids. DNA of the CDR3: TGCGCCAGCAGCTTAGACATAGCTAACTATGGCTACACCTTC. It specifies CASSLDIANYGYTF.

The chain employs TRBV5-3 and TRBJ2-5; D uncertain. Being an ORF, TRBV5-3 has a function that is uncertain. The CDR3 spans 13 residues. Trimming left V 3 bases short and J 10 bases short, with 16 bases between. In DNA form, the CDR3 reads TGTGCCAGAAGCTATAGACGCCCAAGAGTCCAGTACTTC. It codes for CARSYRRPRVQYF.

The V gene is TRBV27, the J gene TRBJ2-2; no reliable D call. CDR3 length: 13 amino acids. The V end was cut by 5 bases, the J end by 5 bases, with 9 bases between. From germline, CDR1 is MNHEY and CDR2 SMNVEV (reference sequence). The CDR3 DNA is TGTGCCAGCAGTCCATCAACAACCGGGGAGCTGTTTTTT. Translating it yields CASSPSTTGELFF.

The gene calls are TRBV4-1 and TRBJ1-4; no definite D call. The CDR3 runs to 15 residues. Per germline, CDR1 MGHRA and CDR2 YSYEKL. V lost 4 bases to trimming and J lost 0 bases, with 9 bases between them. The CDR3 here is CASSRAAATNEKLFF. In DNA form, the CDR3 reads TGCGCCAGCAGCCGAGCGGCAGCAACTAATGAAAAACTGTTTTTT.

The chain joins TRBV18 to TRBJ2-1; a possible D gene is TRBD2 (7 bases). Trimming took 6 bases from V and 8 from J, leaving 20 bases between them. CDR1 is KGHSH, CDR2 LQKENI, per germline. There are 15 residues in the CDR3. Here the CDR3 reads CASSPESGGLYEQFF. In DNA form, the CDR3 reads TGTGCCAGCTCCCCTGAGTCGGGGGGCCTTTATGAGCAGTTCTTC.

The CDR3 region is CASSGLAGAEQFF. CDR3 DNA: TGTGCCAGCAGCGGACTAGCGGGAGCGGAGCAGTTCTTC. V is TRBV6-5 and J is TRBJ2-1; 13 bases match TRBD2. The germline V gene encodes CDR1 MNHEY and CDR2 SVGAGI. Trimming at V came to 6 bases and at J to 10 bases, leaving 3 bases not matched to a gene. CDR3 length equals 13 residues.

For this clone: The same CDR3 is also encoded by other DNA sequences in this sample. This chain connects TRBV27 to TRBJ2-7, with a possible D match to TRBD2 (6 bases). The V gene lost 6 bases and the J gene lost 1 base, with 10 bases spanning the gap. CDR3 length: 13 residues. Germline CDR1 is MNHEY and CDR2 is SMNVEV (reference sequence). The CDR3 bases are TGTGCCAGCAGCTTAGGGAGGTCCTACGAGCAGTACTTC. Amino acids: CASSLGRSYEQYF.

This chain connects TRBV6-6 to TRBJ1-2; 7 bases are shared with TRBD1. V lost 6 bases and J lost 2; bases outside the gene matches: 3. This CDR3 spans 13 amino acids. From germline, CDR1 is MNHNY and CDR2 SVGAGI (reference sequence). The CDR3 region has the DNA TGTGCCAGCAGGGACAGGTTAAACTATGGCTACACCTTC. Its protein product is CASRDRLNYGYTF.

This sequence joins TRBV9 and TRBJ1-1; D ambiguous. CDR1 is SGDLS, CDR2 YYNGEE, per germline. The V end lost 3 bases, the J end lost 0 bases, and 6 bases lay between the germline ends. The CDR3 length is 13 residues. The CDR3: CASSAVLNTEAFF. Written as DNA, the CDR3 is TGTGCCAGCAGCGCCGTTCTGAACACTGAAGCTTTCTTT.

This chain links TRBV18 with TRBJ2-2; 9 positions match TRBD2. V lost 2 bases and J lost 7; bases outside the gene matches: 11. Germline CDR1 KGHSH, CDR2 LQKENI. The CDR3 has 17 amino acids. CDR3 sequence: CASSPEGGRAEDGELFF. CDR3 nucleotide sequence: TGTGCCAGCTCACCAGAAGGCGGGAGGGCTGAAGACGGGGAGCTGTTTTTT.

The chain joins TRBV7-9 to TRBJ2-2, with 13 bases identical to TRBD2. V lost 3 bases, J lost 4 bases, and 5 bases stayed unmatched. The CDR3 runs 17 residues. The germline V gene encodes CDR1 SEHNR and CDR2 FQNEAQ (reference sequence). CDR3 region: CASSLETSGGLTGELFF. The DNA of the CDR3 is TGTGCCAGCAGCTTGGAGACTAGCGGGGGGCTCACCGGGGAGCTGTTTTTT.

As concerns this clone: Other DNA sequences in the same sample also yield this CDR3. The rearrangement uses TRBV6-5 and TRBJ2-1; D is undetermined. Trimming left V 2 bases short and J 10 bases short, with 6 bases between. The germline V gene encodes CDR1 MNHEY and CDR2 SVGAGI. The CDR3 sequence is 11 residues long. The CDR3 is CASSYGIEQFF. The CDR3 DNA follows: TGTGCCAGCAGTTACGGGATAGAGCAGTTCTTC.

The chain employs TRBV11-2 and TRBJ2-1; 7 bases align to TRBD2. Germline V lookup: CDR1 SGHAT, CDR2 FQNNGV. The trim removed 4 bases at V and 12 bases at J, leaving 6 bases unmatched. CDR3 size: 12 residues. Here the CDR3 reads CASSSGLPGQFF. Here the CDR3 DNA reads TGTGCCAGCAGCTCGGGACTACCGGGGCAGTTCTTC.

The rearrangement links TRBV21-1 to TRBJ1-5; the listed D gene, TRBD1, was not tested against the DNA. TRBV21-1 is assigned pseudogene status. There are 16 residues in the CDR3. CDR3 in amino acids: CASSTRGQKINQPQHF. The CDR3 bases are TGTGCCAGCAGCACCCGAGGACAGAAGATCAATCAGCCCCAGCATTTT.

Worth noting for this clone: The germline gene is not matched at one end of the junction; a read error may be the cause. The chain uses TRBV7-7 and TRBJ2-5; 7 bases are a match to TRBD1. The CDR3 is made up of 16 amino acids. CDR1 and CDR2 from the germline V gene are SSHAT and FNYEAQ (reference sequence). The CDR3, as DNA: TGTGCTAGCAGCTTAGAGGGTGAGGGGGCCCAAGAGACCCAGTACTTC. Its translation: CASSLEGEGAQETQYF.

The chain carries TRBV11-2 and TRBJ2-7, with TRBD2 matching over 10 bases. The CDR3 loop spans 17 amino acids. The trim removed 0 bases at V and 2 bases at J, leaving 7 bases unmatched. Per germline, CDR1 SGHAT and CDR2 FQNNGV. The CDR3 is CASSLEDPSGGAYEQYF. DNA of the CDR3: TGTGCCAGCAGCTTAGAGGATCCGAGCGGGGGGGCCTACGAGCAGTACTTC.